This T cell receptor beta chain stems from a study of shared clonotypes between healthy human individuals. This clone was seen only once. Data came from immunoSEQ multiplex PCR; TCRdb stores just in-frame clones and leaves some out. The repertoire holds about 1.5 million clones, 98% seen once, with 0.4% to 0.55% in the top ten. Germline-derived CDR1 and CDR2 are SNHLY and FYNNEI. CDR3 length equals 15 residues. Trimming cost V 3 bases and J 6 bases, with 15 bases left between them. The TCR comes from a man aged 25 to 40 in good health. The gene calls are TRBV2 and TRBJ2-1; D is ambiguous. Source material: naive CD4+ T cells sorted from blood. Subset: CD45RA+ positively selected. CDR3: CASSEVRALGNEQFF. The CDR3 coding sequence is TGTGCCAGCAGTGAGGTCCGCGCCCTTGGCAATGAGCAGTTCTTC.